This entry concerns a single T cell receptor beta chain. Antigen: not known. This sample is drawn from a study of CD8 T cells in Susac syndrome. Study outcomes and limitations: Susac-specific public clones found in total CD8+ repertoires numbered around 16, and those in CD8+ TEMRA repertoires numbered about five.

The ends were cut back, 6 bases at V and 2 bases at J, with 16 bases in the middle. The CDR3 has 15 residues. Germline CDR1 is DFQATT and CDR2 is SNEGSKA (reference sequence). Random hexamers were used to reverse transcribe roughly 0.5 to 1 ug of RNA. TCRdb analysed the immunoSEQ multiplex PCR reads with MiXCR anew, one entry per CDR3 protein. Seen here are about 84,000 distinct CDR3 sequences, approximately 96% observed once, and the top ten hold 0.41%. The genes are TRBV20-1 and TRBJ2-2; no clear D gene. The material sequenced was CD8+ T cells from PBMCs. This TCR came from a human donor with Susac syndrome. The CDR3 loop reads CSAPAVWPNTGELFF. CDR3 nucleotide sequence: TGCAGTGCCCCGGCGGTCTGGCCCAACACCGGGGAGCTGTTTTTT.